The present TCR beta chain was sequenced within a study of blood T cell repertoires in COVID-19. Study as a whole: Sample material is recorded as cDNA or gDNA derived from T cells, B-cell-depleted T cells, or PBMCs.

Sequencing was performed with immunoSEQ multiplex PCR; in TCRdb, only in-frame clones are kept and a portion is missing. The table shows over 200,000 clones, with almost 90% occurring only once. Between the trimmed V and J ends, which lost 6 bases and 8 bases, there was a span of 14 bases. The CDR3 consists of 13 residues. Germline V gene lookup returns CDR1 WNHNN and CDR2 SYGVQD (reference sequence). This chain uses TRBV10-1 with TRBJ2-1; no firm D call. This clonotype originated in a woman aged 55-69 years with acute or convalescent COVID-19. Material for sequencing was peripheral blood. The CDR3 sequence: CASSDTNKDEQFF. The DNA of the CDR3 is TGCGCCAGCAGCGATACTAATAAGGATGAGCAGTTCTTC.